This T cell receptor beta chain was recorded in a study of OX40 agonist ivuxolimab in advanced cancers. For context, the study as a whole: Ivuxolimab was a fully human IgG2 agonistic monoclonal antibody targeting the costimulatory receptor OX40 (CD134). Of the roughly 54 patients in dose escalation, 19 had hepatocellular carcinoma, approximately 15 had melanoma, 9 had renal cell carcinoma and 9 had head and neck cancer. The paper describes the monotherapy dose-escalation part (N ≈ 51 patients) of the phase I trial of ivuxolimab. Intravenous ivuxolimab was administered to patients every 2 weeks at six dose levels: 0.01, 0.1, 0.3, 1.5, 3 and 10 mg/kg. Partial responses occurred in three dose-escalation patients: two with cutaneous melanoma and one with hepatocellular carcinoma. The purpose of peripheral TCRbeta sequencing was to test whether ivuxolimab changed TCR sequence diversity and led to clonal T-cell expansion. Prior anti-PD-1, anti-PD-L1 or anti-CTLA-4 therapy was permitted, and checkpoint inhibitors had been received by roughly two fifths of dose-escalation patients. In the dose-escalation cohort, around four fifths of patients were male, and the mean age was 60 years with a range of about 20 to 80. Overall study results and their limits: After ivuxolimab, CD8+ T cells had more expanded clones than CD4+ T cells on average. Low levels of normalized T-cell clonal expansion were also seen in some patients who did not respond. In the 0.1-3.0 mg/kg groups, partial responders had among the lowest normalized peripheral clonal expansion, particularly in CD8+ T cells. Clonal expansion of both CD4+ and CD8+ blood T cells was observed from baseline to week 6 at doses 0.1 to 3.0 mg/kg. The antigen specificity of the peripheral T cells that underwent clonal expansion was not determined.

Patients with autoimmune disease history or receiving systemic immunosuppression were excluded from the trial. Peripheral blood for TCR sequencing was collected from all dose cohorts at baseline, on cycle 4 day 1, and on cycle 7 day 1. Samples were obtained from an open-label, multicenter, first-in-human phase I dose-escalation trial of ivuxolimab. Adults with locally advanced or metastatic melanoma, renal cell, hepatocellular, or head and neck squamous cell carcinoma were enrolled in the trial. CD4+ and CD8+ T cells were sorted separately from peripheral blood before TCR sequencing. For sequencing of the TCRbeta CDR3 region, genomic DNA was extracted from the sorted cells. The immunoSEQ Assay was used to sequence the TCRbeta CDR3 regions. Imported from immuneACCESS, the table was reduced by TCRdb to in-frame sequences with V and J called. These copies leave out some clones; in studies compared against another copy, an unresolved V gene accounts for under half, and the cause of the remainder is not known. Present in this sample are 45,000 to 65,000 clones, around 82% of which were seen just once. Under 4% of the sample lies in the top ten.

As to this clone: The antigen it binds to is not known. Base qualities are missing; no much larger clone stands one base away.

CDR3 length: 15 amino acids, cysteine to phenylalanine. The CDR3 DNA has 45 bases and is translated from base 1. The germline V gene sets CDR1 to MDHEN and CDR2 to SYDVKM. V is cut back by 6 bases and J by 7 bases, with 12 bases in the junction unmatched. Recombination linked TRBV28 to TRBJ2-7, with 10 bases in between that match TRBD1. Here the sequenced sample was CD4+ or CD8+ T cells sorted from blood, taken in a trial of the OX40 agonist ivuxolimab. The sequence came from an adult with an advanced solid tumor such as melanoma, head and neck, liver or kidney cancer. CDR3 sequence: CASSFPGQGKKEQYF. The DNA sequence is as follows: TGTGCCAGCAGCTTCCCGGGACAGGGGAAGAAAGAGCAGTACTTC.